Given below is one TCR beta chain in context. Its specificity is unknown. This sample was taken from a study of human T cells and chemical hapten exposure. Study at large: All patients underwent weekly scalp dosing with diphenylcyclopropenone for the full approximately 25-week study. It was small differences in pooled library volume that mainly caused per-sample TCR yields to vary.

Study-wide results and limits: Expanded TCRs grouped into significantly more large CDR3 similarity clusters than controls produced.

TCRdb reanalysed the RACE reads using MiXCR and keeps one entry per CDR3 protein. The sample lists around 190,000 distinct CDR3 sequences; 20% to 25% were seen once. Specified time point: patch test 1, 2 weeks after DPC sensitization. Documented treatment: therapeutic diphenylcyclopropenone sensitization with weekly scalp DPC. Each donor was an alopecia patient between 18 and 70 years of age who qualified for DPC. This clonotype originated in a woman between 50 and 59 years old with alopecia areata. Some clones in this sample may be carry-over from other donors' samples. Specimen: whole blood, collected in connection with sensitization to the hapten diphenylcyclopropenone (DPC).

In nucleotides, the CDR3 is TGTGCCAGCAGTTTATCGGGGGTCACTGAAGCTTTCTTT. Amino acid sequence: CASSLSGVTEAFF. The chain couples TRBV27 to TRBJ1-1; D perhaps matches TRBD1 (5 bases). CDR1 and CDR2 (germline): MNHEY, SMNVEV (reference sequence). This CDR3 is 13 amino acids long. Trimming removed 0 bases from V and 4 bases from J, with 6 bases in between.